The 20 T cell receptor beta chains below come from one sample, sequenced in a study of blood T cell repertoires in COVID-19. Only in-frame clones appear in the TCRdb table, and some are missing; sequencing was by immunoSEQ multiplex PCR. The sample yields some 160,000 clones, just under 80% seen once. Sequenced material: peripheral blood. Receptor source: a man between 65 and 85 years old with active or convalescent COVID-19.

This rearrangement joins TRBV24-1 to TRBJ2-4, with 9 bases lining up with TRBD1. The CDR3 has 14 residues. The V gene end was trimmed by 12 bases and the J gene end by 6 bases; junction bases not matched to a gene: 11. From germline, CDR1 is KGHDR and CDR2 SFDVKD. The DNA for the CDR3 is TGTGCCTCGCAGGGACAGGGAGCAGTAAACATTCAGTACTTC. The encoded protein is CASQGQGAVNIQYF.

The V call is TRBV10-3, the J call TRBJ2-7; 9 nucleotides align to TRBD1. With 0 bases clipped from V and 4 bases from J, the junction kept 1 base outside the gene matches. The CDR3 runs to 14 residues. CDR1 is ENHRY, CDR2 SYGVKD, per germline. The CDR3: CAISESGQGYEQYF. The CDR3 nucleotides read TGTGCCATCAGTGAGTCGGGACAGGGATACGAGCAGTACTTC.

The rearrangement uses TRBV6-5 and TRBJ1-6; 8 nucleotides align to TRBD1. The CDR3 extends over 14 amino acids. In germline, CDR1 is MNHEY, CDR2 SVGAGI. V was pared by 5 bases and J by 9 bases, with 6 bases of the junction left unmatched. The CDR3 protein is CASSKTGDLSPLHF. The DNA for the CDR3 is TGTGCCAGCAGTAAGACAGGGGATCTTTCACCCCTCCACTTT.

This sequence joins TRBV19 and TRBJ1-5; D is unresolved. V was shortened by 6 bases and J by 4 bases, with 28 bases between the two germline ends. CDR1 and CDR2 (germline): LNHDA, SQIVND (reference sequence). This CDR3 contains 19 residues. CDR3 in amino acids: CASRAEVGGQSRLNQPQHF. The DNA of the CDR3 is TGTGCCAGTAGGGCGGAGGTGGGAGGGCAGTCCCGTCTAAATCAGCCCCAGCATTTT.

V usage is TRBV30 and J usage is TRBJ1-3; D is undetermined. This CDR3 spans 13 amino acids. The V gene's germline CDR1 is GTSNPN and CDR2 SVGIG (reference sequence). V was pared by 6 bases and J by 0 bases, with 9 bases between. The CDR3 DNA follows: TGTGCCTGTAGACTGAGCTCTGGAAACACCATATATTTT. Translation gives CACRLSSGNTIYF.

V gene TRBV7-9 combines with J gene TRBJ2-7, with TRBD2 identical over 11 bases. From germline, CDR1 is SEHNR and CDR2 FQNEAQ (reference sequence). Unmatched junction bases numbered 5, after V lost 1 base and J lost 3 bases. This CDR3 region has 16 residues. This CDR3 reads CASSLDAGLAGYEQYF. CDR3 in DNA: TGTGCCAGCAGCTTAGATGCCGGACTAGCGGGCTACGAGCAGTACTTC.

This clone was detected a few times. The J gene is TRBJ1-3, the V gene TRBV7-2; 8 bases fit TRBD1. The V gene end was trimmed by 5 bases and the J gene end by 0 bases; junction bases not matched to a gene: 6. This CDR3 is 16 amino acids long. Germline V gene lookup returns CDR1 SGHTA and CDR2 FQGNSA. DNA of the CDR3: TGTGCCAGCAGCCAGGATACAGGGGGCTCTGGAAACACCATATATTTT. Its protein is CASSQDTGGSGNTIYF.

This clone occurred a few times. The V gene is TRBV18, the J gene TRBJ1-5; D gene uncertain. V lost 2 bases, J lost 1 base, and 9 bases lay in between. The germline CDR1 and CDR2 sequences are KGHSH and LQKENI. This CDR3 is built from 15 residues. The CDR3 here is CASSPGLQSNQPQHF. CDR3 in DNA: TGTGCCAGCTCACCAGGATTACAGAGCAATCAGCCCCAGCATTTT.

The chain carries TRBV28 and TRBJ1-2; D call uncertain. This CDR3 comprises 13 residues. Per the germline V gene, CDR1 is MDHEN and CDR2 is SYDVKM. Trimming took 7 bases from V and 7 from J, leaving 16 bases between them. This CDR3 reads CASTTPSGSGYTF. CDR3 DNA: TGTGCCAGCACAACGCCATCTGGGAGTGGCTACACCTTC.

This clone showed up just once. The CDR3 nucleotides read TGTGCCAGCAGGCGACAGGGAAACCCCTACAATGAGCAGTTCTTC. It encodes CASRRQGNPYNEQFF. This sequence joins TRBV6-5 and TRBJ2-1; 7 nucleotides line up with TRBD1. Germline V gene data show CDR1 as MNHEY and CDR2 as SVGAGI. The CDR3 sequence is 15 residues long. V trimming: 6 bases; J trimming: 2 bases; junction bases outside the gene matches: 7.

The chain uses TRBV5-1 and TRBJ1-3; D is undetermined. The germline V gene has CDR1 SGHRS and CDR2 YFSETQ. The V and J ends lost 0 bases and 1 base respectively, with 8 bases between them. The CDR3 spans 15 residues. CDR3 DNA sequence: TGCGCCAGCAGCTTGGTCGGGGATTCTGGAAACACCATATATTTT. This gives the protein CASSLVGDSGNTIYF.

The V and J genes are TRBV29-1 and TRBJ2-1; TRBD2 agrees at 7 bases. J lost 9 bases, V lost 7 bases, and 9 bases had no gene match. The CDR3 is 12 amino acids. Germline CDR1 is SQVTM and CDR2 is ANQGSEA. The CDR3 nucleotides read TGCAGCGCCTCTCGGGGGGTAGGTGAGCAGTTCTTC. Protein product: CSASRGVGEQFF.

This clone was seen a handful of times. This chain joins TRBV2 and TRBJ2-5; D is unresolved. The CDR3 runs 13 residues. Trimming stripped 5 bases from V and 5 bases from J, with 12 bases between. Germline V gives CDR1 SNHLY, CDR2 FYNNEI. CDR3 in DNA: TGTGCCAGCAGTATAAACGACGGGGAGACCCAGTACTTC. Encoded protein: CASSINDGETQYF. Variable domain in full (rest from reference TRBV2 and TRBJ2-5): EPEVTQTPSHQVTQMGQEVILRCVPISNHLYFYWYRQILGQKVEFLVSFYNNEISEKSEIFDDQFSVERPDGSNFTLKIRSTKLEDSAMYFCASSINDGETQYFGPGTRLLVL.

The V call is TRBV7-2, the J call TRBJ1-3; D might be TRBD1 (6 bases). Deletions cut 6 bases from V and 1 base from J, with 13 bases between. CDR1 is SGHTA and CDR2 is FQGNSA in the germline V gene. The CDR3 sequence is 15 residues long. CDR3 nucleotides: TGTGCCAGCAGTTTTGGACAGCCTTCTGGAAACACCATATATTTT. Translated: CASSFGQPSGNTIYF.

CDR3 bases: TGCGCCAGCAGCACAGAAATTACTGGGGATACGCAGTATTTT. This sequence encodes CASSTEITGDTQYF. This chain links TRBV5-1 with TRBJ2-3; unclear D gene. Trimming cost V 4 bases and J 6 bases, with 15 bases left between them. This CDR3 contains 14 residues. Germline CDR1 is SGHRS and CDR2 is YFSETQ.

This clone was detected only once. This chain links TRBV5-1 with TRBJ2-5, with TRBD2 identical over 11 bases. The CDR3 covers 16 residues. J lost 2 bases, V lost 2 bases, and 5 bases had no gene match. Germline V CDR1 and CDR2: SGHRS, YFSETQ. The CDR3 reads CASSFGTSGAQETQYF. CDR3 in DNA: TGCGCCAGCAGCTTCGGGACTAGCGGAGCGCAAGAGACCCAGTACTTC.

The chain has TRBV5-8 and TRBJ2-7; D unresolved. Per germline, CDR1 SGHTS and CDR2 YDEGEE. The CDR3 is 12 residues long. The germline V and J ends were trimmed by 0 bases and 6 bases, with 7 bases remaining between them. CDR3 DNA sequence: TGTGCCAGCAGCTTGGCCCCGTCCGAGCAGTACTTC. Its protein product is CASSLAPSEQYF.

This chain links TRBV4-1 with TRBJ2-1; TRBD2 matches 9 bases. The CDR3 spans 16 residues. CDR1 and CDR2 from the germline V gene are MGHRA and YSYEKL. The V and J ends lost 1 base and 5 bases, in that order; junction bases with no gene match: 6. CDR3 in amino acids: CASSQVSGRSDNEQFF. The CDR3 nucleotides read TGCGCCAGCAGCCAAGTTAGCGGGAGAAGCGACAATGAGCAGTTCTTC.

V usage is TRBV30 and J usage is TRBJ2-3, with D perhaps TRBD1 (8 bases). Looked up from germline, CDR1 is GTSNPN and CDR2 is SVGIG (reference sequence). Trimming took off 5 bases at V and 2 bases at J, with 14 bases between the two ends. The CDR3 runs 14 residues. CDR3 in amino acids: CAWGQGGITDTQYF. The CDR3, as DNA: TGTGCCTGGGGACAGGGAGGGATCACAGATACGCAGTATTTT. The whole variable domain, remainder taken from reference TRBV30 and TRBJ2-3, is SQTIHQWPATLVQPVGSPLSLECTVEGTSNPNLYWYRQAAGRGLQLLFYSVGIGQISSEVPQNLSASRPQDRQFILSSKKLLLSDSGFYLCAWGQGGITDTQYFGPGTRLTVL.

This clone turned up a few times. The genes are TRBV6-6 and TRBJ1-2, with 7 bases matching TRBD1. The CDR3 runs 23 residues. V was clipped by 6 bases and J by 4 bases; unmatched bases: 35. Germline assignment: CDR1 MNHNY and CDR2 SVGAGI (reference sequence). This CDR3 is CASSYGGLAWGPRTGSVVYGYTF. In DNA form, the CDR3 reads TGTGCCAGCAGCTACGGCGGCCTTGCTTGGGGACCCAGGACAGGCTCAGTGGTCTATGGCTACACCTTC.